Sequencing of this T cell receptor (beta chain) was carried out in a study of CXCR3-negative and CXCR3-positive naive CD8 T cells. As for this clonotype: Its antigen is unknown.

Each TRB cDNA library was prepared by 5' RACE (with UMI labels). From its re-call of the 5' RACE reads, TCRdb lists each CDR3 protein once, without DNA. This sample contains some 150,000 distinct CDR3 sequences. Overall study results and limits: Hydrophobicity was higher for TRB CDR3s found in CXCR3-positive naive cells than in CXCR3-negative naive cells.

Germline CDR1 is MDHEN and CDR2 is SYDVKM. The CDR3 length is 13 residues. The clonotype originates from a human donor in good health. Some clones in this sample may be carry-over from other donors' samples. This chain uses TRBV28 with TRBJ2-7; TCRdb indicates TRBD1, and absent DNA this call remains unverified. The sample comprised naive CXCR3+ CD8+ T cells from blood. The subset: CD45RO-CCR7+CD27+CD95- naive CD8+ T cells expressing CXCR3 (TNR3+). CDR3 region: CASSWDRGSEQYF.